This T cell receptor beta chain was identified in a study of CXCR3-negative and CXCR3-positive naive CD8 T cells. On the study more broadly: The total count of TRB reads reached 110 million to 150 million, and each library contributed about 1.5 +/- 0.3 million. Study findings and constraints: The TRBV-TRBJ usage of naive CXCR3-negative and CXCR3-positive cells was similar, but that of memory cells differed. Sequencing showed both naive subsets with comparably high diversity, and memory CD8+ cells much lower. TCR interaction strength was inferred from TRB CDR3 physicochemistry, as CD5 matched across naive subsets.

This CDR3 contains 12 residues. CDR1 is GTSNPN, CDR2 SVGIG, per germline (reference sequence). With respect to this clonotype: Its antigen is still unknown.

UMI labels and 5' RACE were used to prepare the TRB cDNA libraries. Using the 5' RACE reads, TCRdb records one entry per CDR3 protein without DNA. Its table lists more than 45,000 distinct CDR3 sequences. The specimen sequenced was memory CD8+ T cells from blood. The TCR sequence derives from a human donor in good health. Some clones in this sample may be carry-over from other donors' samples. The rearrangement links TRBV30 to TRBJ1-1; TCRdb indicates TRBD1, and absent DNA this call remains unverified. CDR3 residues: CAGTGMNTEAFF.